This T cell receptor (beta chain) was sequenced for a study of control samples from healthy donors and cancer patients. The V gene's germline CDR1 is SGHRS and CDR2 YFSETQ. The CDR3 is 14 amino acids. With 2 bases clipped from V and 7 bases from J, the junction kept 7 bases outside the gene matches. Assay: immunoSEQ multiplex PCR; the TCRdb copy retains only in-frame clones and omits some. The table records tens of thousands of clones, 92% of them present only once. The chain has TRBV5-1 and TRBJ1-2, with 8 positions matching TRBD1. Sequenced sample: PBMCs. This receptor was taken from a man aged 35 to 55 with colorectal cancer. The CDR3 sequence is CASSLKQGAGGYTF. For the CDR3, the DNA is TGCGCCAGCAGCTTAAAGCAGGGGGCCGGTGGCTACACCTTC.